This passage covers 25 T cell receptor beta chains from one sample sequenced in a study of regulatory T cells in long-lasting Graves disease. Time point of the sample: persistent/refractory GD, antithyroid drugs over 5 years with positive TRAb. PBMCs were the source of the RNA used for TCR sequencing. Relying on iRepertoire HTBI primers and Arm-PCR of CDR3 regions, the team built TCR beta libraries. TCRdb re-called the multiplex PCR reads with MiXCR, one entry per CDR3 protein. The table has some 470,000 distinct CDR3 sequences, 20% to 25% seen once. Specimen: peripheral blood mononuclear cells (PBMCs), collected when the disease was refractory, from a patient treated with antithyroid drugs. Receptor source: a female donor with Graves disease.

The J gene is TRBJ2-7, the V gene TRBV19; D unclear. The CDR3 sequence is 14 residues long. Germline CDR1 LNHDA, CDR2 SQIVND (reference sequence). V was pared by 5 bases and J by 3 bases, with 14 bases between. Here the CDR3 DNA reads TGTGCCAGTAGTCTCCGGGCCTTAAACTACGAGCAGTACTTC. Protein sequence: CASSLRALNYEQYF.

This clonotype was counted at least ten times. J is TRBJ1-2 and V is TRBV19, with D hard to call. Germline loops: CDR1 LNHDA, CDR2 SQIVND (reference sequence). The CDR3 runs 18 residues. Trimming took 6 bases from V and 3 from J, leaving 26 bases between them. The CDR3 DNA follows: TGTGCCAGTAGCATCCCTAACATCTTGGCGGACCGGGACTATGGCTACACCTTC. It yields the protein CASSIPNILADRDYGYTF.

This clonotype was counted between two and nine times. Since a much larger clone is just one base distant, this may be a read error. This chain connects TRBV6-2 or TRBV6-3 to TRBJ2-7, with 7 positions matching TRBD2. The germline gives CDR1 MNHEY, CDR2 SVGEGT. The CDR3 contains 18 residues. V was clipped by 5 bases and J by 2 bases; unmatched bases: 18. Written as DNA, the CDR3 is TGTGCCAGCAGTCCGCCGGGGGGAGGAAGCGGGGCACCCTACGAGCAGTACTTC. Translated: CASSPPGGGSGAPYEQYF.

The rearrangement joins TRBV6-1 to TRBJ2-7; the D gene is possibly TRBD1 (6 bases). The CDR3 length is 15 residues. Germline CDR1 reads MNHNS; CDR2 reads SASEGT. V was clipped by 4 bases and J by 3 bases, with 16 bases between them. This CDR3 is CASSGWGTKIYEQYF. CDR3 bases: TGTGCCAGCAGTGGATGGGGGACAAAAATCTACGAGCAGTACTTC.

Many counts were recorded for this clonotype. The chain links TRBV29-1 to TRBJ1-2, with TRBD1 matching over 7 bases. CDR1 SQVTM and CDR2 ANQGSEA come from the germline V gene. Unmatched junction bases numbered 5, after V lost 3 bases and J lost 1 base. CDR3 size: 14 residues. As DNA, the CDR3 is TGCAGCGTTGATGGGGACAGCTTTAACTATGGCTACACCTTC. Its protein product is CSVDGDSFNYGYTF.

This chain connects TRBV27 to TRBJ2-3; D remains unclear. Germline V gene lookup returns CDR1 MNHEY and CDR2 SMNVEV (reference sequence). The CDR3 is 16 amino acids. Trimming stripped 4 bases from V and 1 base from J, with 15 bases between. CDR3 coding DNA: TGTGCCAGCAGTTCCTACGAGGTCCGTGGCACAGATACGCAGTATTTT. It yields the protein CASSSYEVRGTDTQYF.

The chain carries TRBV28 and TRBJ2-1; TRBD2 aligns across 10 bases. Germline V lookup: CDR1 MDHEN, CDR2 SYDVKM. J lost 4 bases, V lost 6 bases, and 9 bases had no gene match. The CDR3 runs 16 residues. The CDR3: CASRGSGRAYYNEQFF. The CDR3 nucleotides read TGTGCCAGCAGAGGAAGCGGGAGGGCGTATTACAATGAGCAGTTCTTC.

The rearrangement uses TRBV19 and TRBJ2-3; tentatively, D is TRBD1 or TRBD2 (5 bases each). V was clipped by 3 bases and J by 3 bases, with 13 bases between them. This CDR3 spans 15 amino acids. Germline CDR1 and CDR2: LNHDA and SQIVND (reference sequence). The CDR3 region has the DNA TGTGCCAGTAGTATCCTCGGGGACCCGACAGATACGCAGTATTTT. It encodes CASSILGDPTDTQYF.

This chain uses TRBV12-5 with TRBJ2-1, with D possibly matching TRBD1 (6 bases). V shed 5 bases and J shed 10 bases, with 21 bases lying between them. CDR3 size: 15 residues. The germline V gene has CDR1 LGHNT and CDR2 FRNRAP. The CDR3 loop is CASGPGTTTWGEQFF. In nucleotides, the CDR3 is TGTGCTAGTGGTCCCGGGACAACAACCTGGGGGGAGCAGTTCTTC.

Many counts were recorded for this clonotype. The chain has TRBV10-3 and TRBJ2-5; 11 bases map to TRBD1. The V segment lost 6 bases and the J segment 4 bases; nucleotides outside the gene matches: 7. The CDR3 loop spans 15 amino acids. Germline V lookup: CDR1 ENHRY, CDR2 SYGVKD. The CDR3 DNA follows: TGTGCCATCAGCTCCGGACAGGGGGCGGGAGAGACCCAGTACTTC. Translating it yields CAISSGQGAGETQYF.

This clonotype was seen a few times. This CDR3 is CSARGLVEGNYEQYF. In nucleotides, the CDR3 is TGCAGTGCTAGGGGTCTAGTTGAAGGTAATTACGAGCAGTACTTC. The chain couples TRBV20-1 to TRBJ2-7; D not resolved. CDR3 length: 15 residues. V lost 3 bases, J lost 4 bases, and 19 bases lay in between. From germline, CDR1 is DFQATT and CDR2 SNEGSKA (reference sequence).

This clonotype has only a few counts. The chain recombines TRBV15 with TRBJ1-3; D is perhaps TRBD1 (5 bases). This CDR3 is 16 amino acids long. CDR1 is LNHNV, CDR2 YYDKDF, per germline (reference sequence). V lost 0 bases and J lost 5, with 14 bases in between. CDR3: CATSRDTRVVRNTIYF. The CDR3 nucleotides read TGTGCCACCAGCAGAGATACCAGGGTGGTGAGAAACACCATATATTTT. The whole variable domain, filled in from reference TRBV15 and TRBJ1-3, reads DAMVIQNPRYQVTQFGKPVTLSCSQTLNHNVMYWYQQKSSQAPKLLFHYYDKDFNNEADTPDNFQSRRPNTSFCFLDIRSPGLGDTAMYLCATSRDTRVVRNTIYFGEGSWLTVV.

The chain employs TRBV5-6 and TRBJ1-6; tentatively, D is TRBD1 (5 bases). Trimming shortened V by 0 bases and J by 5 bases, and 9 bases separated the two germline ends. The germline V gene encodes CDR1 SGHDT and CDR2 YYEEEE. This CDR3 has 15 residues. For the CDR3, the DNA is TGTGCCAGCAGCTTGGGCAGGGTTAATAATTCACCCCTCCACTTT. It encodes CASSLGRVNNSPLHF.

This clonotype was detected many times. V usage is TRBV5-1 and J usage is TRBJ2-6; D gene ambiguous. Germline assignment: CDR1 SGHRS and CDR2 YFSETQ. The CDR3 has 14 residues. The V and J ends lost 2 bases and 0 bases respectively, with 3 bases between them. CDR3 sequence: CASSFISGANVLTF. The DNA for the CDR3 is TGCGCCAGCAGCTTTATCTCTGGGGCCAACGTCCTGACTTTC.

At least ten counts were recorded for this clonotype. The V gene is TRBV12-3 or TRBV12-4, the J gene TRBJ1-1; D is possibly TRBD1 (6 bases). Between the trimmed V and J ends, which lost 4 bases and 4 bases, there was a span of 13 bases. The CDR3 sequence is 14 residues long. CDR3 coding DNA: TGTGCCAGCAGTTCCCCAGGGGAACTCACTGAAGCTTTCTTT. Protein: CASSSPGELTEAFF.

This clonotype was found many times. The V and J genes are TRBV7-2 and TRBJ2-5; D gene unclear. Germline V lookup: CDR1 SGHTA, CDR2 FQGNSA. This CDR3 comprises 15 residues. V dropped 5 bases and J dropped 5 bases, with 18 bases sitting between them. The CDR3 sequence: CASSPPRGGSETQYF. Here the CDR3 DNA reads TGTGCCAGCAGCCCCCCTCGTGGTGGGTCTGAGACCCAGTACTTC.

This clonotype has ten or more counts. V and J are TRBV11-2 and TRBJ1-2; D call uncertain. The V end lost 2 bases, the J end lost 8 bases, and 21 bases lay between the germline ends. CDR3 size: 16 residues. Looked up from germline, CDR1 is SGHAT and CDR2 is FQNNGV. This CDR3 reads CASSLSQAIPSGGYTF. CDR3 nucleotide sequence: TGTGCCAGCAGCTTATCCCAGGCCATCCCCTCTGGAGGCTACACCTTC.

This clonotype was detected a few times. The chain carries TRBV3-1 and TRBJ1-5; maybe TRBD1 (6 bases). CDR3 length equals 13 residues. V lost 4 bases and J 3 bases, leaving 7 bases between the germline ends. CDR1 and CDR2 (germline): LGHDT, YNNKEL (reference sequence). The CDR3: CASSRQANQPQHF. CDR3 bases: TGTGCCAGCAGCCGACAGGCCAATCAGCCCCAGCATTTT. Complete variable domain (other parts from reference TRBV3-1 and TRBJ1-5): DTAVSQTPKYLVTQMGNDKSIKCEQNLGHDTMYWYKQDSKKFLKIMFSYNNKELIINETVPNRFSPKSPDKAHLNLHINSLELGDSAVYFCASSRQANQPQHFGDGTRLSIL.

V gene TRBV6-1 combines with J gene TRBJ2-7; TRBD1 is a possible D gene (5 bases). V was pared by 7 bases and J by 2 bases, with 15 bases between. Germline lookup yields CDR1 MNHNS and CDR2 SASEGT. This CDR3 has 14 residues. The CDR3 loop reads CASTPDRATYEQYF. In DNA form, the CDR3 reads TGTGCCAGCACCCCCGACAGAGCAACCTACGAGCAGTACTTC.

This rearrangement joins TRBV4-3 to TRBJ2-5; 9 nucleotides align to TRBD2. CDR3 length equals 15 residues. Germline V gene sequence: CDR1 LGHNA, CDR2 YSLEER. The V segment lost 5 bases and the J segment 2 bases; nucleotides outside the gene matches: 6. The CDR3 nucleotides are TGCGCCAGCAGCGACAGACTAGCGGCTCAAGAGACCCAGTACTTC. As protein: CASSDRLAAQETQYF.

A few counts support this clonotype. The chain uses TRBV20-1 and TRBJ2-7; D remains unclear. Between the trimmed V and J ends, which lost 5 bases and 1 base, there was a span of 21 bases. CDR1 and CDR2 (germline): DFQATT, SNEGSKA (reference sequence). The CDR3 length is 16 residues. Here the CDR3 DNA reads TGCAGTGCTTCCCATACGGGTCGAGACCGATCCTACGAGCAGTACTTC. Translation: CSASHTGRDRSYEQYF.

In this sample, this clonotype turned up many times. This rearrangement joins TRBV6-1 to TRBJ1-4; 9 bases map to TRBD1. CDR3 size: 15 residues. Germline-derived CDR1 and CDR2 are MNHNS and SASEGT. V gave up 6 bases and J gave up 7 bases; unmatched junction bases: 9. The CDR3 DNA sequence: TGTGCCAGCAGGGCCTGGGACAGGGAGGGTGAAAAACTGTTTTTT. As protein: CASRAWDREGEKLFF.

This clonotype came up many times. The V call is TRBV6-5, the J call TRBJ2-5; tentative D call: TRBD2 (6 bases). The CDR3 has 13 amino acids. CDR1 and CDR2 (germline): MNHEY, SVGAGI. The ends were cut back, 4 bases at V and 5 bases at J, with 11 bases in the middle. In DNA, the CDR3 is TGTGCCAGCAGTTTAAGGCGGGGCGAGACCCAGTACTTC. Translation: CASSLRRGETQYF.

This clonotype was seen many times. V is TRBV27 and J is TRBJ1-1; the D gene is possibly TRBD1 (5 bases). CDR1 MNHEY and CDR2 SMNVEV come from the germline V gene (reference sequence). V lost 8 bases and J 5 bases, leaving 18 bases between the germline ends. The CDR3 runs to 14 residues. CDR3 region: CASLRTREGTEAFF. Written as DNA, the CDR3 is TGTGCCAGCCTGCGGACACGAGAGGGGACTGAAGCTTTCTTT.

For the CDR3, the DNA is TGTGCCACCAGCTCCCTAAGGGGACAGAGGAGCTCCTACGAGCAGTACTTC. Protein sequence: CATSSLRGQRSSYEQYF. J is TRBJ2-7 and V is TRBV15; TRBD1 agrees at 7 bases. Unmatched junction bases numbered 13, after V lost 5 bases and J lost 0 bases. In germline, CDR1 is LNHNV, CDR2 YYDKDF (reference sequence). This CDR3 is 17 amino acids long.